This TCR beta chain was sequenced in a study of Graves' ophthalmopathy and Graves' hyperthyroidism. The wider study: Sampling took place at initial diagnosis, with peripheral blood obtained before any treatment. Study results and caveats: Discriminating ophthalmopathy from stable hyperthyroidism, a 13-signature model attained a sensitivity of under 90% and a specificity of just under 84%.

It was from roughly 9.3 ml of fresh peripheral blood that the PBMCs came. CDR1 and CDR2 (germline): LNHDA, SQIVND (reference sequence). Trimming shortened V by 3 bases and J by 0 bases, and 11 bases separated the two germline ends. The CDR3 contains 16 residues. Amplification targeted the TCR beta CDR3 regions, with RNA transcripts as the source material. Scientists carried out first-round RT-PCR using HTBI primers and then a second-round multiplex PCR. TCRdb recomputed calls from the multiplex PCR reads with MiXCR, one row per CDR3 protein. The table lists about 620,000 distinct CDR3 sequences, about 20% of them singletons, with roughly 7.4% in the top ten. This clonotype was counted many times. Antigen: not known.

The sample was peripheral blood. The receptor's source is a woman aged 18-35 years with stable Graves' hyperthyroidism. Some clones in this sample may be carry-over from other donors' samples. The rearrangement links TRBV19 to TRBJ2-2; TRBD1 is a possible D gene (5 bases). CDR3 protein: CASSIGAGTNTGELFF. The DNA for the CDR3 is TGTGCCAGTAGTATTGGGGCAGGGACGAACACCGGGGAGCTGTTTTTT. The whole variable domain, remainder taken from reference TRBV19 and TRBJ2-2, is DGGITQSPKYLFRKEGQNVTLSCEQNLNHDAMYWYRQDPGQGLRLIYYSQIVNDFQKGDIAEGYSVSREKKESFPLTVTSAQKNPTAFYLCASSIGAGTNTGELFFGEGSRLTVL.